This is a list of T cell receptor beta chains from one sample in a study of blood T cells in healthy people across ages. TCRdb reprocessed the 5' RACE reads via MiXCR and lists one record per CDR3 protein. The table has 1.5 million to 2 million distinct CDR3 sequences, roughly 27% seen once; the top ten hold roughly 8.2%. The sample consisted of blood. All receptors come from a woman under 40 in good health. Each CDR3 is given with its conserved first and last residue. D genes are given only for firm matches. Only some rows state a clone size, as once, few, many or a class for expanded clones.

clone_size,j_call,v_call,d_call,cdr3_nt,cdr3_aa
once,TRBJ1-2,TRBV12-3/TRBV12-4,NA,TGTGCCATCAGTTTCCGACAGGCCTCATATAGCTACACCTTC,CAISFRQASYSYTF
NA,TRBJ1-5,TRBV6-5,NA,TGTGCCAGCAGGGGACTCAGGGAATCGCCCCAGCATTTT,CASRGLRESPQHF
NA,TRBJ2-7,TRBV7-6,NA,TGTGCCAGCAGCCCCGGAGCCTACAATGAGCAGTACTTC,CASSPGAYNEQYF
many,TRBJ2-3,TRBV7-8,NA,TGTGCCAGCAGCAACCTGGAGAGGGAAGGAGCAGATACGCAGTATTTT,CASSNLEREGADTQYF
few,TRBJ2-5,TRBV9,NA,TGTGCCAGCAGTGCGGGACCGACGCACCAAGAGACCCAGTACTTC,CASSAGPTHQETQYF
NA,TRBJ1-4,TRBV7-9,NA,TGTGCCAGCAGCCCCCAGCTCGGACCGGCTAATGAAAAACGGTTTTTT,CASSPQLGPANEKRFF
NA,TRBJ2-6,TRBV6-6,NA,TGTGCCGGCAGTTACGCCAGCTCTGGGGCCAACGTCCTGACTTTC,CAGSYASSGANVLTF
once,TRBJ2-3,TRBV9,TRBD1,TGTGCCAGCAGCGTAGAACAGGGGATTGGTACAGATACGCAGTATTTT,CASSVEQGIGTDTQYF
NA,TRBJ2-3,TRBV5-1,NA,TGCGCCAGCAGTCTTGAGGGGGGGCCATCTCCAGATACGCAGTATTTT,CASSLEGGPSPDTQYF
NA,TRBJ1-1,TRBV12-3/TRBV12-4,NA,TGTGCCAGCAACCCTGAAGCTTTCTTT,CASNPEAFF
NA,TRBJ2-1,TRBV7-8,TRBD2,TGTGCCAGCAGCTTAGTAGCTAGCGGGAGTTACAATGAGCAGTTCTTC,CASSLVASGSYNEQFF
NA,TRBJ2-7,TRBV3-1,NA,TGTGCCAGCAGCCAAGAGGGTGGTGGCGAGCAGTACTTC,CASSQEGGGEQYF
few,TRBJ2-7,TRBV9,NA,TGTGCCAGCAGCCCGGGCCCCCGAAGTGGGGAGCAGTACTTC,CASSPGPRSGEQYF
NA,TRBJ2-1,TRBV4-1,TRBD2,TGCGCCAGCACCCACCCGACTAGCGGGGGGGCAAATGAGCAGTTCTTC,CASTHPTSGGANEQFF
few,TRBJ2-3,TRBV21-1,NA,TGTGCCAGCAGCCCACGACTAGCGGGAGGCCAGCCTCTTGGCACAGATACGCAGTATTTT,CASSPRLAGGQPLGTDTQYF
NA,TRBJ2-7,TRBV12-3/TRBV12-4,NA,TGTGCCAGCAGCCCCCGAGGGGGGGGGCAGAGCGAGCAGTACTTC,CASSPRGGGQSEQYF
few,TRBJ2-6,TRBV29-1,NA,TGCAGCGTTGAAACTGCCTCTGGGGCCAACGTCCTGACTTTC,CSVETASGANVLTF
few,TRBJ2-5,TRBV12-3/TRBV12-4,TRBD1,TGTGCCAGCAGTTTAGCGACAGGGGGATCGGAGGCCCAGTACTTC,CASSLATGGSEAQYF
few,TRBJ1-2,TRBV20-1,NA,TGCAGTGCACGGACAGATGGCTACACCTTC,CSARTDGYTF
many,TRBJ2-1,TRBV10-3,NA,TGTGCCCTGGCCCAAGGACTTGGGGCCTACAATGAGCAGTTCTTC,CALAQGLGAYNEQFF
NA,TRBJ2-3,TRBV24-1,TRBD2,TGTGCCACCAGTGATTGGACTAGCGGAGACACAGATACGCAGTATTTT,CATSDWTSGDTDTQYF
NA,TRBJ2-1,TRBV7-9,TRBD2,TGTGCCTCAGCGGTGGCGGGGGACGCGAATGTGCAGTTCTTC,CASAVAGDANVQFF
few,TRBJ2-7,TRBV5-1,NA,TGCGCCAGCAGCTCGACCCCTTATGAGACCTACGAGCAGTACTTC,CASSSTPYETYEQYF
NA,TRBJ1-2,TRBV12-3/TRBV12-4,TRBD1,TGTGCCAGCACCCTCCGGACAGGGGCCTATGGCTACACCTTC,CASTLRTGAYGYTF
NA,TRBJ1-4,TRBV27,NA,TGTGCCAGCAGTGGGACGGGGTTTATTGGAAAACTGTTTTTT,CASSGTGFIGKLFF
many,TRBJ2-7,TRBV20-1,NA,TGCAGTGCTAAGAGGGGCGGGGACGAGCAGTACTTC,CSAKRGGDEQYF
NA,TRBJ2-2,TRBV5-1,NA,TGCGCCAGCAGCTTGGAGGGTGCTCTAGGGAGAGAAGAGGAGCTGTTTTTT,CASSLEGALGREEELFF
NA,TRBJ2-7,TRBV5-1,TRBD2,TGCGCCAGCAGCATGGGCAGCGGGACGGCATCCTACGAGCAGTACTTC,CASSMGSGTASYEQYF
few,TRBJ2-1,TRBV12-3/TRBV12-4,NA,TGTGCCAGCACCCTGCTAGGAAAGAATGAGCAGTTCTTC,CASTLLGKNEQFF
NA,TRBJ2-7,TRBV11-3,NA,TGTGCCGGCAGCCCCCCTTCTAGATACTACGAGCAGTACTTC,CAGSPPSRYYEQYF
few,TRBJ2-7,TRBV10-3,TRBD2,TGTGCCATCAGTGAGCCTAGCGGGAGTGACGAGCAGTACTTC,CAISEPSGSDEQYF
many,TRBJ2-7,TRBV12-3/TRBV12-4,TRBD1,TGTGCCAGCAATCCGGGACAGGGGTACGAGCAGTACTTC,CASNPGQGYEQYF
NA,TRBJ1-2,TRBV25-1,NA,TGTGCCAGCAGTGATTGGTCAGGCCGCTACACCTTC,CASSDWSGRYTF
many,TRBJ2-5,TRBV6-1,TRBD2,TGTGCCAGCAGTCCCTCACTTGGGACTAGCGGGGACCGGGGATCCCAGTACTTC,CASSPSLGTSGDRGSQYF
NA,TRBJ2-3,TRBV7-9,NA,TGTGCCAGCAGCTCAGCAGACCTGGGAGGCACAGATACGCAGTATTTT,CASSSADLGGTDTQYF
few,TRBJ2-5,TRBV5-6,NA,TGTGCCAGCAGCTTGTGGGTTAGAAGTACTAGGGGGGTAGAGACCCAGTACTTC,CASSLWVRSTRGVETQYF
many,TRBJ2-7,TRBV20-1,NA,TGCAGTGCTAGGGACGAGCTTGAGCAGTACTTC,CSARDELEQYF
NA,TRBJ1-5,TRBV27,NA,TGTGCCAGCAGTTTCGTAGGGGTTCAACAGCCCCAGCATTTT,CASSFVGVQQPQHF
NA,TRBJ1-1,TRBV5-6,NA,TGTGCCAGCAGCTTGGAAAGGGGAAACACTGAAGCTTTCTTT,CASSLERGNTEAFF
few,TRBJ2-3,TRBV12-3/TRBV12-4,NA,TGTGCCATCCTCCTCTTCGGGGGCACAGATACGCAGTATTTT,CAILLFGGTDTQYF
many,TRBJ2-7,TRBV29-1,NA,TGCAGCGTTGAAATGGCAGGGAGGTACGAGCAGTACTTC,CSVEMAGRYEQYF
few,TRBJ1-4,TRBV7-2,NA,TGTGCCAGCAGCTTTCGACAGGCTAATGAAAAACTGTTTTTT,CASSFRQANEKLFF
few,TRBJ2-7,TRBV6-1,NA,TGTGCCAGCAGTGAATGGGACACCCTGAGGCGGGGGGAGCAGTACTTC,CASSEWDTLRRGEQYF
few,TRBJ2-7,TRBV11-2,TRBD2,TGTGCCAGCAGCACCATGGGGGGGTCGGTTTACGAGCAGTACTTC,CASSTMGGSVYEQYF
many,TRBJ2-7,TRBV29-1,TRBD2,TGCAGCGCCCAGGGACTAGCAACCACACTCGAGCAGTACTTC,CSAQGLATTLEQYF
many,TRBJ2-3,TRBV6-4,TRBD2,TGTGCCAGCAGTCACGGGACTAGCGGCGCAGATACGCAGTATTTT,CASSHGTSGADTQYF
NA,TRBJ2-1,TRBV4-3,NA,TGCGCCAGCAGGGCGGGGGCTGAGCAGTTCTTC,CASRAGAEQFF
once,TRBJ1-5,TRBV10-3,TRBD1,TGTGCCACCGCCGGGACAGGGGGCAGCAATCAGCCCCAGCATTTT,CATAGTGGSNQPQHF
few,TRBJ1-2,TRBV27,NA,TGTGCCAGCAGTTTAGGGACACCAGGAACTGGCTACACCTTC,CASSLGTPGTGYTF
once,TRBJ2-7,TRBV29-1,NA,TGCAGCGTTGTTGATGGATACTACGAGCAGTACTTC,CSVVDGYYEQYF
many,TRBJ2-7,TRBV5-1,NA,TGTGCCAGCAGTTTTGGGGAGTCATACGAGCAGTACTTC,CASSFGESYEQYF
NA,TRBJ1-4,TRBV2,TRBD1,TGTGCCAGCACAGAGACAGGGGGCGAAAAACTGTTTTTT,CASTETGGEKLFF